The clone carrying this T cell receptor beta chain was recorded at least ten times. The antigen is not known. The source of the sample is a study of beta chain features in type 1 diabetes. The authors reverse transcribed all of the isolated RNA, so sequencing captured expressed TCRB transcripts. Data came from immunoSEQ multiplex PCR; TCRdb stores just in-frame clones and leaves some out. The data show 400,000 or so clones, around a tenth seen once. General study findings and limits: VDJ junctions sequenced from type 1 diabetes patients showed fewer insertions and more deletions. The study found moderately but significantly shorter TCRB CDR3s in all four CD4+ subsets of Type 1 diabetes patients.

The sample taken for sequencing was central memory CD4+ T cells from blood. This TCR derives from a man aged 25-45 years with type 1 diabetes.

The CDR3 nucleotides are TGTGCCAGCTCCCCAACGGGACAGGGGTGGAACATTCAGTACTTC. It specifies CASSPTGQGWNIQYF. The chain recombines TRBV28 with TRBJ2-4, with 10 bases identical to TRBD1. Looked up from germline, CDR1 is MDHEN and CDR2 is SYDVKM. The CDR3 spans 15 residues. After removal of 8 bases from V and 7 bases from J, the junction contained 11 bases not matched to a gene.